These 17 T cell receptor beta chains came from one sample sequenced in a study of cytomegalovirus exposure and HLA in healthy donors. The PCR ran on 60 Vbeta and 13 Jbeta primers. Clones were sequenced by immunoSEQ multiplex PCR, and TCRdb holds only the in-frame ones, with some missing. This table has around 190,000 clones, over 70% appearing once. The sample consisted of PBMCs. All receptors come from a woman in her forties or fifties in good health and CMV-seronegative.

The chain couples TRBV29-1 to TRBJ2-5, with D possibly matching TRBD1 (6 bases). With 0 bases removed from V and 5 bases from J, the gap between germline ends came to 10 bases. The CDR3 is made up of 13 amino acids. Looked up from germline, CDR1 is SQVTM and CDR2 is ANQGSEA. The CDR3 coding sequence is TGCAGCGTTGAAGAGGGGGCTGGGGAGACCCAGTACTTC. As protein: CSVEEGAGETQYF.

This chain connects TRBV5-1 to TRBJ1-4; 8 nucleotides agree with TRBD1. The CDR3 is made up of 16 amino acids. Germline V gene sequence: CDR1 SGHRS, CDR2 YFSETQ. Trimming at V came to 0 bases and at J to 7 bases, leaving 8 bases not matched to a gene. For the CDR3, the DNA is TGCGCCAGCAGCTTGGGACAGGGGAATGAGCGTGAAAAACTGTTTTTT. Its protein is CASSLGQGNEREKLFF.

The table lists this clone with a few counts. This chain links TRBV9 with TRBJ2-1, with D possibly TRBD2 on 6 matching bases. Trimming removed 0 bases from V and 2 bases from J, with 9 bases in between. This CDR3 region has 15 residues. Germline-derived CDR1 and CDR2 are SGDLS and YYNGEE. DNA of the CDR3: TGTGCCAGCAGCGTAGTTAGCGGAACCTACAATGAGCAGTTCTTC. Translated: CASSVVSGTYNEQFF. The full variable domain, rest sourced from reference TRBV9 and TRBJ2-1, is DSGVTQTPKHLITATGQRVTLRCSPRSGDLSVYWYQQSLDQGLQFLIQYYNGEERAKGNILERFSAQQFPDLHSELNLSSLELGDSALYFCASSVVSGTYNEQFFGPGTRLTVL.

J is TRBJ2-5 and V is TRBV5-6; D uncertain. The germline CDR1 and CDR2 sequences are SGHDT and YYEEEE. V lost 4 bases, J lost 4 bases, and 20 bases lay in between. CDR3 length: 16 amino acids. CDR3 coding DNA: TGTGCCAGCAGCATCCGCGGTTACTACCCCTTAGAGACCCAGTACTTC. This encodes CASSIRGYYPLETQYF.

This chain connects TRBV2 to TRBJ2-1; 12 bases agree with TRBD2. V lost 10 bases and J lost 9; bases outside the gene matches: 7. This CDR3 contains 13 residues. The germline V gene encodes CDR1 SNHLY and CDR2 FYNNEI. CDR3 loop: CATGRLAGVEQFF. DNA for the CDR3: TGTGCCACCGGGAGACTAGCGGGGGTTGAGCAGTTCTTC.

This chain connects TRBV7-2 to TRBJ1-1; no reliable D call. The V gene's germline CDR1 is SGHTA and CDR2 FQGNSA. CDR3 length: 15 amino acids. V lost 5 bases to trimming and J lost 1 base, with 14 bases between them. CDR3 region: CASSPRGPTNTEAFF. The CDR3 DNA follows: TGTGCCAGCAGCCCACGAGGGCCGACGAACACTGAAGCTTTCTTT.

In this sample, this clone turned up a few times. The rearrangement joins TRBV13 to TRBJ2-7, with 9 bases lining up with TRBD2. Germline trimming cut 1 base from V and 7 bases from J; bases unmatched to any gene: 8. CDR3 length equals 15 residues. CDR1 PRHDT and CDR2 FYEKMQ come from the germline V gene (reference sequence). The CDR3 nucleotides are TGTGCCAGCAGCTTAGAACTAGCGGGCCCCCCTGAGCAGTACTTC. Translating it yields CASSLELAGPPEQYF.

This chain uses TRBV7-3 with TRBJ2-3, with 7 bases matching TRBD2. This CDR3 is 15 amino acids long. J was trimmed by 3 bases and V by 8 bases; bases with no gene match: 11. CDR1 and CDR2 (germline): SGHTA, FQGTGA. Written as DNA, the CDR3 is TGTGCCAGCCAATCGGGAGGCTTAGTAACAGATACGCAGTATTTT. Encoded protein: CASQSGGLVTDTQYF.

This clone has just a few counts. The rearrangement joins TRBV14 to TRBJ1-1, with a tentative D call TRBD1 (6 bases). From germline, CDR1 is SGHDN and CDR2 FVKESK. Trimming removed 4 bases at V and 5 bases at J, with 14 bases between. The CDR3 spans 14 residues. The CDR3 DNA sequence: TGTGCCAGCAGCCGTACCAGGGGAGAGACTGAAGCTTTCTTT. Its protein is CASSRTRGETEAFF. The full variable domain, with the rest looked up from reference TRBV14 and TRBJ1-1, is EAGVTQFPSHSVIEKGQTVTLRCDPISGHDNLYWYRRVMGKEIKFLLHFVKESKQDESGMPNNRFLAERTGGTYSTLKVQPAELEDSGVYFCASSRTRGETEAFFGQGTRLTVV.

This chain links TRBV27 with TRBJ1-3, with D possibly being TRBD1 (5 bases). V gave up 6 bases and J gave up 4 bases, with 19 bases separating them. The CDR3 contains 16 residues. The V gene's germline CDR1 is MNHEY and CDR2 SMNVEV (reference sequence). The CDR3 loop is CASSRGITGTGNTIYF. The CDR3 bases are TGTGCCAGCAGCCGCGGGATCACGGGGACCGGAAACACCATATATTTT.

J is TRBJ2-5 and V is TRBV7-2; 7 positions match TRBD1. Germline V gene sequence: CDR1 SGHTA, CDR2 FQGNSA. This CDR3 has 13 amino acids. V lost 6 bases, J lost 1 base, and 2 bases stayed unmatched. The CDR3 loop reads CASRTGPQETQYF. In DNA form, the CDR3 reads TGTGCCAGCAGGACAGGGCCCCAAGAGACCCAGTACTTC.

This clone was detected a few times. The chain couples TRBV6-5 to TRBJ2-7; D is possibly TRBD2 (5 bases). Germline assignment: CDR1 MNHEY and CDR2 SVGAGI. V was cut by 6 bases and J by 7 bases, with 13 bases left in between. The CDR3 covers 12 residues. In DNA form, the CDR3 reads TGTGCCAGCAGCAATGGACGAGGGGAGCAGTACTTC. Translation: CASSNGRGEQYF.

The chain carries TRBV28 and TRBJ1-1; TRBD1 matches at 9 bases. This CDR3 is 14 amino acids long. V lost 5 bases and J lost 6; bases outside the gene matches: 7. CDR1 MDHEN and CDR2 SYDVKM come from the germline V gene. The CDR3 loop is CASSQSRDRAEAFF. CDR3 coding DNA: TGTGCCAGCAGTCAGTCCCGGGACAGGGCTGAAGCTTTCTTT.

The chain joins TRBV5-4 to TRBJ2-1; 9 positions match TRBD1. Germline lookup yields CDR1 SGHNT and CDR2 YYREEE (reference sequence). The ends lost 1 base at V and 3 bases at J; junction bases unmatched: 2. This CDR3 comprises 15 residues. The chain's CDR3 is CASSLQTGGYNEQFF. CDR3 in DNA: TGTGCCAGCAGCTTGCAGACAGGGGGCTACAATGAGCAGTTCTTC.

This chain links TRBV5-1 with TRBJ2-7, with TRBD2 matching 8 bases. J lost 0 bases, V lost 3 bases, and 2 bases had no gene match. In germline, CDR1 is SGHRS, CDR2 YFSETQ. The CDR3 spans 14 residues. This CDR3 reads CASSSGGSSYEQYF. The CDR3 DNA reads TGCGCCAGCAGCTCGGGAGGGAGCTCCTACGAGCAGTACTTC.

This clone was detected once. This chain joins TRBV27 and TRBJ2-1; no clear D. V lost 3 bases, J lost 4 bases, and 13 bases lay in between. In germline, CDR1 is MNHEY, CDR2 SMNVEV (reference sequence). The CDR3 has 15 amino acids. The CDR3 protein is CASSLVRRIYNEQFF. Written as DNA, the CDR3 is TGTGCCAGCAGTTTGGTTCGGCGGATTTACAATGAGCAGTTCTTC.

V gene TRBV29-1 combines with J gene TRBJ2-3, with 14 bases lining up with TRBD2. This CDR3 has 16 amino acids. The V segment lost 4 bases and the J segment 2 bases; nucleotides outside the gene matches: 5. Germline CDR1 SQVTM, CDR2 ANQGSEA. The CDR3 reads CSVGTSGGSVTDTQYF. The CDR3 nucleotides are TGCAGCGTTGGGACTAGCGGGGGGAGTGTCACAGATACGCAGTATTTT.